The 2 T cell receptor beta chains below come from one sample, sequenced in a study of T-cell memory formation after mild COVID-19. In TCRdb, the 5' RACE reads were re-called with MiXCR into one record per CDR3 protein. The sample records roughly 120,000 distinct CDR3 sequences, about a sixth being singletons. The specimen sequenced was PBMCs or a T cell subset sorted from them (not recorded which). These receptors were collected from an adult woman who had mild COVID-19 (a few samples of this study predate the infection). Cell type and time point are not known.

This clonotype has a handful of counts. V is TRBV12-3 or TRBV12-4 and J is TRBJ2-7; 8 nucleotides agree with TRBD2. V was pared by 3 bases and J by 2 bases, with 3 bases of the junction left unmatched. The CDR3 consists of 14 residues. The CDR3 reads CASSFLAGTYEQYF. The CDR3 nucleotides are TGTGCCAGCAGTTTTCTAGCGGGTACCTACGAGCAGTACTTC.

The chain employs TRBV19 and TRBJ2-1; 13 bases align to TRBD2. CDR1 and CDR2 (germline): LNHDA, SQIVND (reference sequence). The CDR3 runs to 20 residues. The V segment lost 3 bases and the J segment 10 bases; nucleotides outside the gene matches: 21. For the CDR3, the DNA is TGTGCCAGTAGTATCGATCCGGGACTAGCGGGACTTTCCTTACGTGGAGAGCAGTTCTTC. It yields the protein CASSIDPGLAGLSLRGEQFF. Complete variable domain (other parts from reference TRBV19 and TRBJ2-1): DGGITQSPKYLFRKEGQNVTLSCEQNLNHDAMYWYRQDPGQGLRLIYYSQIVNDFQKGDIAEGYSVSREKKESFPLTVTSAQKNPTAFYLCASSIDPGLAGLSLRGEQFFGPGTRLTVL.